This T cell receptor (beta chain) comes out of a study of T cell repertoires in cytomegalovirus infection. Study-level information: Public signatures in TCR beta pointed to CMV infection and matching HLA type.

The CDR3 covers 14 residues. The V and J ends lost 5 bases and 2 bases respectively, with 13 bases between them. Germline V gene data show CDR1 as MNHEY and CDR2 as SVGEGT. Via MiXCR, TCRdb re-called the reads, giving one row per CDR3 protein. The data contain roughly 300,000 distinct CDR3 sequences, more than 8% of them seen just once; the ten biggest clones take up around 4.1%. Findings of the study overall: Identification of carriers of CMV plus the relevant HLA was performed using cumulative public TCR beta family frequency. HLA-C-restricted CMV-specific TCR beta clonotypes were dominant in the ex vivo response.

Notes on this clonotype: Its antigen is as yet unknown.

The TCR comes from a human donor in good health (CMV status not recorded). Some clones in this sample may be carry-over from other donors' samples. This sequence joins TRBV6-2 or TRBV6-3 and TRBJ2-7; D remains unclear. The specimen sequenced was PBMCs. As DNA, the CDR3 is TGTGCCAGCAGTGCGCCCCTCGACACCTACGAGCAGTACTTC. This translates into CASSAPLDTYEQYF.